These T cell receptor beta chains were read from a single sample in a study of cytomegalovirus exposure and HLA in healthy donors. Assay: immunoSEQ multiplex PCR; the TCRdb copy retains only in-frame clones and omits some. In the table there are about 160,000 clones, around four fifths of which are singletons. Sample: PBMCs. The receptors were sampled from a woman aged 25 to 45 in good health and CMV-seronegative. The CDR3 runs from the conserved cysteine through the conserved F or W. A D gene is named only where the DNA matches it firmly. Only some rows state a clone size, as once, few, many or a class for expanded clones.

TRBV25-1	-	TRBJ1-5	many	CASSEWEGQPQHF	TGTGCCAGCAGTGAATGGGAGGGTCAGCCCCAGCATTTT
TRBV27	-	TRBJ1-4	-	CASRGDYEKLFF	TGTGCCAGCAGGGGGGACTATGAAAAACTGTTTTTT
TRBV5-1	-	TRBJ2-7	few	CASTRTVPYEQYF	TGCGCCAGCACCCGGACAGTCCCCTACGAGCAGTACTTC
TRBV28	TRBD1	TRBJ1-3	-	CASSAQDRVFYTIYF	TGTGCCAGCAGTGCCCAGGACAGGGTTTTTTACACCATATATTTT
TRBV30	TRBD2	TRBJ2-3	-	CAWMTSGGAGQYF	TGTGCCTGGATGACTAGCGGGGGGGCCGGGCAGTATTTT
TRBV28	TRBD1	TRBJ1-2	few	CASSLGTGVGYTF	TGTGCCAGCAGTCTGGGGACAGGGGTTGGCTACACCTTC
TRBV5-1	TRBD1	TRBJ2-2	-	CASSWGQGNTGELFF	TGCGCCAGCAGCTGGGGACAGGGGAACACCGGGGAGCTGTTTTTT
TRBV2	TRBD1	TRBJ1-2	once	CASSDEGTGDYGYTF	TGTGCCAGCAGTGACGAGGGGACAGGAGACTATGGCTACACCTTC
TRBV30	TRBD1	TRBJ1-1	-	CAWRLTGSEPFTEAFF	TGTGCCTGGAGGTTGACAGGGTCGGAACCCTTCACTGAAGCTTTCTTT
TRBV18	-	TRBJ1-1	-	CASSPEERANTEAFF	TGTGCCAGCTCACCCGAGGAGAGGGCGAACACTGAAGCTTTCTTT
TRBV13	TRBD1	TRBJ1-5	-	CASSSWTGKDSNQPQHF	TGTGCCAGCAGCTCGTGGACAGGTAAAGATAGCAATCAGCCCCAGCATTTT
TRBV5-1	-	TRBJ2-7	-	CASGFLPHRANYEQYF	TGCGCCAGCGGTTTTCTTCCCCACAGGGCCAACTACGAGCAGTACTTC
TRBV6-1	TRBD1	TRBJ1-1	-	CASSWLLTGLEAFF	TGTGCCAGCAGTTGGCTACTGACAGGGCTTGAAGCTTTCTTT
TRBV28	-	TRBJ1-1	-	CASSFWAPANTEAFF	TGTGCCAGCAGTTTCTGGGCCCCCGCGAACACTGAAGCTTTCTTT
TRBV27	-	TRBJ1-3	-	CASRKQGPGNTIYF	TGTGCCAGCAGAAAACAGGGACCGGGAAACACCATATATTTT
TRBV6-6	-	TRBJ2-3	-	CASSGSGDTQYF	TGTGCCAGCAGCGGGTCGGGAGATACGCAGTATTTT
TRBV4-1	TRBD1	TRBJ1-2	-	CASSQPPGQGGHVYTF	TGCGCCAGCAGCCAGCCTCCGGGACAGGGCGGTCATGTCTACACCTTC
TRBV29-1	-	TRBJ2-1	-	CSVAGNEQFF	TGCAGCGTTGCGGGGAATGAGCAGTTCTTC
TRBV27	-	TRBJ1-2	-	CASSFSQGTNYGYTF	TGTGCCAGCAGTTTTTCGCAGGGAACTAACTATGGCTACACCTTC
TRBV19	-	TRBJ1-3	few	CASSQQSSGNTIYF	TGTGCCAGTAGCCAACAGAGCTCTGGAAACACCATATATTTT
TRBV30	TRBD1	TRBJ2-2	-	CASGTDTNTGELFF	TGTGCCTCTGGGACAGACACGAACACCGGGGAGCTGTTTTTT
TRBV2	-	TRBJ2-3	once	CASSDLRSTDTQYF	TGTGCCAGCAGTGACCTGAGGTCCACAGATACGCAGTATTTT
TRBV5-6	-	TRBJ2-1	few	CASSQIQYNEQFF	TGTGCCAGCAGTCAAATTCAGTACAATGAGCAGTTCTTC
TRBV11-3	-	TRBJ2-1	-	CASSRGMSYNEQFF	TGTGCCAGCAGCCGAGGGATGTCGTACAATGAGCAGTTCTTC
TRBV4-1	-	TRBJ1-5	-	CASSQDSGYSNQPQHF	TGCGCCAGCAGCCAAGATTCAGGGTATAGCAATCAGCCCCAGCATTTT
TRBV27	TRBD2	TRBJ2-5	-	CASVLRGEETQYF	TGTGCCAGCGTACTTCGGGGGGAGGAGACCCAGTACTTC
TRBV6-1	TRBD1	TRBJ2-2	-	CANQAGTGNTGELFF	TGTGCCAACCAGGCCGGGACAGGGAACACCGGGGAGCTGTTTTTT
TRBV28	-	TRBJ2-7	-	CASLGTNYEQYF	TGTGCCAGCCTCGGGACAAACTACGAGCAGTACTTC
TRBV30	-	TRBJ2-7	few	CAWSVQAGSYEQYF	TGTGCCTGGAGTGTACAAGCAGGGTCCTACGAGCAGTACTTC
TRBV10-3	TRBD1	TRBJ1-1	-	CATSRDRGIEAFF	TGTGCCACTTCCCGAGACAGGGGGATTGAAGCTTTCTTT
TRBV5-1	TRBD1	TRBJ2-7	-	CASSPQGGYEQYF	TGCGCCAGCAGCCCACAGGGGGGATACGAGCAGTACTTC
TRBV7-9	-	TRBJ2-2	-	CASSPMTSNTGELFF	TGTGCCAGCAGCCCCATGACATCCAACACCGGGGAGCTGTTTTTT
TRBV9	TRBD1	TRBJ1-2	-	CASSQSTTGGSYGYTF	TGTGCCAGCAGCCAATCGACGACAGGGGGAAGCTATGGCTACACCTTC
TRBV7-6	-	TRBJ2-1	few	CASSHDIYNEQFF	TGTGCCAGCAGCCACGACATCTACAATGAGCAGTTCTTC
TRBV5-8	-	TRBJ1-1	few	CASSLGQVNTEAFF	TGTGCCAGCAGCTTGGGACAGGTGAACACTGAAGCTTTCTTT
TRBV6-6	-	TRBJ1-4	-	CASSSGNEKLFF	TGTGCCAGCAGTTCGGGAAATGAAAAACTGTTTTTT
TRBV5-1	-	TRBJ2-2	once	CASKLYGDTGELFF	TGCGCCAGCAAGTTATACGGTGACACCGGGGAGCTGTTTTTT
TRBV10-3	-	TRBJ2-3	-	CAITPHGGEDTQYF	TGTGCCATCACCCCTCACGGGGGTGAGGATACGCAGTATTTT
TRBV19	-	TRBJ1-1	-	CASTPARLGNTEAFF	TGTGCCAGTACCCCGGCGAGGCTGGGGAACACTGAAGCTTTCTTT
TRBV2	-	TRBJ2-7	-	CASRPQTPYEQYF	TGTGCCAGCAGGCCACAGACCCCCTACGAGCAGTACTTC
TRBV9	TRBD2	TRBJ2-1	-	CASSVQAGYNEQFF	TGTGCCAGCAGCGTCCAAGCGGGGTACAATGAGCAGTTCTTC
TRBV2	-	TRBJ1-2	-	CASTEQATLYGYTF	TGTGCCAGCACGGAACAGGCTACTCTCTATGGCTACACCTTC
TRBV7-2	-	TRBJ2-7	-	CASSLGGVNYEQYF	TGTGCCAGCAGCTTAGGGGGGGTCAACTACGAGCAGTACTTC
TRBV30	-	TRBJ1-5	-	CAWNEGQGKQPQHF	TGTGCCTGGAACGAAGGCCAGGGGAAACAGCCCCAGCATTTT
TRBV6-6	TRBD1	TRBJ1-5	-	CASSPTGVRTQPQHF	TGTGCCAGCAGCCCGACAGGGGTACGCACTCAGCCCCAGCATTTT
TRBV5-6	TRBD1	TRBJ1-1	-	CASKTGPGDTEAFF	TGTGCCAGTAAGACAGGGCCGGGGGACACTGAAGCTTTCTTT
TRBV5-1	-	TRBJ2-6	few	CASSSPPGSSGANVLTF	TGCGCCAGCAGCTCACCCCCGGGGAGCTCTGGGGCCAACGTCCTGACTTTC
TRBV5-4	TRBD1	TRBJ1-2	few	CASSPRPGQGAPDYGYTF	TGTGCCAGCAGCCCTAGGCCGGGACAGGGGGCGCCCGACTATGGCTACACCTTC
TRBV11-3	TRBD1	TRBJ1-1	once	CASLQGGGTEAFF	TGTGCCAGCTTACAGGGGGGAGGTACTGAAGCTTTCTTT
TRBV2	TRBD2	TRBJ2-1	-	CASSLTSGAYNEQFF	TGTGCCAGCAGTCTGACTAGCGGGGCCTACAATGAGCAGTTCTTC
TRBV19	TRBD1	TRBJ1-6	-	CASSTGGNNSPLHF	TGTGCCAGTAGTACAGGGGGCAATAATTCACCCCTCCACTTT
TRBV13	TRBD1	TRBJ2-1	-	CASSPFRDRGLGEQFF	TGTGCCAGCAGCCCCTTCCGGGACAGGGGGCTCGGTGAGCAGTTCTTC
TRBV7-9	-	TRBJ2-2	-	CASSPRGGGERVGELFF	TGTGCCAGCAGCCCCCGAGGTGGAGGGGAACGTGTCGGGGAGCTGTTTTTT
TRBV6-1	TRBD1	TRBJ1-5	-	CASSERTGGPQPQHF	TGTGCCAGCAGTGAGAGGACAGGAGGGCCTCAGCCCCAGCATTTT